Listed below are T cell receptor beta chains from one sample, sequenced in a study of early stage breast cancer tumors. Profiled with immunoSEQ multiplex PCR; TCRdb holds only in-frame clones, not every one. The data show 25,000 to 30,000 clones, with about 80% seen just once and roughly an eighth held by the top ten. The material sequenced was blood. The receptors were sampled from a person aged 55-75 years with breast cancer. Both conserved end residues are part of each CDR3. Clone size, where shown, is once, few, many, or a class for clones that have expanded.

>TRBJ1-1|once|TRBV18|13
CASSPLMNTEAFF
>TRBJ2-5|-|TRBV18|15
CASSPQGAAGETQYF
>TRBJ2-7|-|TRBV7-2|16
CASSLPGLAVGGEQYF
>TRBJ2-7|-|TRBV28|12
CAVERGAYEQYF
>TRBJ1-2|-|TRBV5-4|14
CASSLVAGVYGYTF
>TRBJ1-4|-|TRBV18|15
CASSPAGTTNEKLFF
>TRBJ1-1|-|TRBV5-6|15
CASSFSPQGGTEAFF
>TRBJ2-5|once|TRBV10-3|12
CAIKGPGETQYF
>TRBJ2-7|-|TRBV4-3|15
CASSQEGRRSYEQYF
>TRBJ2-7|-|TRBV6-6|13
CASSSPGSYEQYF
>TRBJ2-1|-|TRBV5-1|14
CASSLRTSGNEQFF
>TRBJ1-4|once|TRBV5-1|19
CASSFQGASGPLVNEKLFF
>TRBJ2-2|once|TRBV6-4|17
CASSRSGTGANTGELFF
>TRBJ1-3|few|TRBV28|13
CASRGVTGNTIYF
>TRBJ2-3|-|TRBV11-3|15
CASSLRGPSTDTQYF
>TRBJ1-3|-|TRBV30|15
CAWSRGRLSGNTIYF
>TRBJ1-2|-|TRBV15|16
CATSRATGGAGYGYTF
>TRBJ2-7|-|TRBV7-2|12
CASSLGHWEQYF
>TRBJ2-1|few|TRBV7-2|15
CASSTRQILYNEQFF
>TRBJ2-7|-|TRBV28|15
CASSTSGTGGYEQYF
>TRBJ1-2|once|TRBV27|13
CASSVQTGAGYTF
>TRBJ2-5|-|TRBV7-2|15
CASSRGSGRQETQYF
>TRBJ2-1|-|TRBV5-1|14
CASSLGVLYNEQFF
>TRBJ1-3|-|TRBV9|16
CASSATAGAGGNTIYF
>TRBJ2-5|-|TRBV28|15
CASSLRRQGQETQYF
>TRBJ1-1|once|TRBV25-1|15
CASSERTAFGTEAFF
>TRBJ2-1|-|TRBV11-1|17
CASSLGVVTSGYNEQFF
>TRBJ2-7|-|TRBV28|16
CASSSLPGTSGGEQYF
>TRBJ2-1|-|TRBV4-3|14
CASSPRETSLEQFF
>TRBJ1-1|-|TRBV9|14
CASSVTGTEIEAFF
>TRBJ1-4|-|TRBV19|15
CASSIPYRGNEKLFF
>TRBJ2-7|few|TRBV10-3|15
CAISEAGTVTYEQYF
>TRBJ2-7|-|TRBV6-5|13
CASFAGAGHEQYF
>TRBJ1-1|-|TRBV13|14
CASSLRSGIAEAFF
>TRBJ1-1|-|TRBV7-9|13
CASSLDEVTEAFF
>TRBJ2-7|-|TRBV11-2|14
CASSLTSGRVEQYF
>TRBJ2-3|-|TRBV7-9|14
CAGRTGVSGDTQYF
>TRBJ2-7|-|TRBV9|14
CASSVAGTTYEQYF
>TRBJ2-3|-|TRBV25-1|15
CASSEFGGSSDTQYF
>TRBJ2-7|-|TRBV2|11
CASSEALEQYF
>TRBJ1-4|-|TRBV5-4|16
CASSRKTGSGNEKLFF
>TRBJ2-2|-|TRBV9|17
CASSVAASRGIGGELFF
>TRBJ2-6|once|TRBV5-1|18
CASSPGLAVNSGANVLTF
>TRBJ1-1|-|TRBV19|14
CASSIEPMNTEAFF
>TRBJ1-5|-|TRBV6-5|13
CASGAGINQPQHF
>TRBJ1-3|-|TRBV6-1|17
CASSETYRAASGNTIYF
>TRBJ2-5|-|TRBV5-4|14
CASSLARNQETQYF